These 30 T cell receptor beta chains came from one sample sequenced in a study of blood T cell repertoires in COVID-19. Only in-frame clones appear in the TCRdb table, and some are missing; sequencing was by immunoSEQ multiplex PCR. The sample has approximately 340,000 clones, roughly 90% seen once. The sequenced sample consisted of PBMCs or T cells enriched from blood (not recorded which). These receptors originate from a woman aged 40-49 years who had been exposed to COVID-19.

This clone was detected once. The CDR3 protein is CASSFVSDSPLHF. CDR3 nucleotides: TGTGCCAGCAGTTTCGTTAGTGATTCACCCCTCCACTTT. The rearrangement joins TRBV12-3 or TRBV12-4 to TRBJ1-6, with D unresolved. Trimming removed 3 bases from V and 8 bases from J, with 8 bases in between. The CDR3 totals 13 residues.

For the CDR3, the DNA is TGTGCCAGCTCACCTTCGACAAGAATGAACACTGAAGCTTTCTTT. Translated: CASSPSTRMNTEAFF. The genes are TRBV18 and TRBJ1-1, with D unclear. Trimming stripped 3 bases from V and 0 bases from J, with 11 bases between. The CDR3 has 15 residues. Germline V gene lookup returns CDR1 KGHSH and CDR2 LQKENI.

This clone was seen a single time. The rearrangement joins TRBV15 to TRBJ2-2; 7 bases are a match to TRBD1. The V and J ends lost 0 bases and 1 base, in that order; junction bases with no gene match: 5. The CDR3 extends over 17 amino acids. CDR1 and CDR2 from the germline V gene are LNHNV and YYDKDF (reference sequence). The CDR3 nucleotides are TGTGCCACCAGCAGAGATCGGGCAGGGGGGAACACCGGGGAGCTGTTTTTT. Amino acid sequence: CATSRDRAGGNTGELFF. Together with reference TRBV15 and TRBJ2-2, the CDR3 gives the full variable domain: DAMVIQNPRYQVTQFGKPVTLSCSQTLNHNVMYWYQQKSSQAPKLLFHYYDKDFNNEADTPDNFQSRRPNTSFCFLDIRSPGLGDTAMYLCATSRDRAGGNTGELFFGEGSRLTVL.

The chain joins TRBV9 to TRBJ2-2; 8 nucleotides line up with TRBD1. Germline CDR1 and CDR2: SGDLS and YYNGEE. The CDR3 length is 15 residues. The ends lost 3 bases at V and 4 bases at J; junction bases unmatched: 5. The CDR3 coding sequence is TGTGCCAGCAGCGACCGGACAGGGTCCACCGGGGAGCTGTTTTTT. Amino acids: CASSDRTGSTGELFF.

This chain joins TRBV5-5 and TRBJ2-2; 11 positions agree with TRBD2. Germline V gene data show CDR1 as SGHKS and CDR2 as YYEKEE (reference sequence). CDR3 size: 18 residues. V gave up 7 bases and J gave up 0 bases; unmatched junction bases: 11. The CDR3 spells CASSTLAGGLANTGELFF. CDR3 coding DNA: TGTGCCAGCTCAACGCTAGCGGGGGGCCTCGCGAACACCGGGGAGCTGTTTTTT.

J is TRBJ2-3 and V is TRBV4-1; D gene unclear. Trimming stripped 3 bases from V and 0 bases from J, with 10 bases between. Germline V gene lookup returns CDR1 MGHRA and CDR2 YSYEKL. This CDR3 comprises 15 residues. CDR3 in amino acids: CASSQAPTSTDTQYF. The CDR3 coding sequence is TGCGCCAGCAGCCAGGCCCCGACTAGCACAGATACGCAGTATTTT.

This clone showed up just once. The J gene is TRBJ2-7, the V gene TRBV14; possibly TRBD2 for D (6 bases). From germline, CDR1 is SGHDN and CDR2 FVKESK. The CDR3 contains 16 residues. V lost 3 bases and J lost 5, with 20 bases in between. CDR3 bases: TGTGCCAGCAGCCAGGCCGGGGGACTCCCTGGGAACGAGCAGTACTTC. Translated, it gives CASSQAGGLPGNEQYF.

This chain uses TRBV3-1 (or the pseudogene TRBV3-2) with TRBJ2-7; weak D call: TRBD2 (6 bases). V was pared by 4 bases and J by 1 base, with 20 bases between. Germline CDR1 and CDR2: LGHDT and YNNKEL (reference sequence). This CDR3 is built from 17 residues. The CDR3 reads CASSPPPSDSGSYEQYF. The DNA for the CDR3 is TGTGCCAGCAGCCCCCCACCTTCGGATAGCGGATCCTACGAGCAGTACTTC.

This clone occurred a few times. This chain connects TRBV18 to TRBJ1-3, with D unresolved. V shed 6 bases and J shed 1 base, with 16 bases lying between them. CDR1 and CDR2 from the germline V gene are KGHSH and LQKENI. This CDR3 contains 16 residues. The CDR3 DNA reads TGTGCCAGCTCCGGAGCTAGAGGCCTTTCTGGAAACACCATATATTTT. Amino acids: CASSGARGLSGNTIYF.

V gene TRBV10-3 combines with J gene TRBJ1-6; D is unresolved. This CDR3 is 12 amino acids long. V was clipped by 11 bases and J by 7 bases, with 12 bases between them. CDR1 and CDR2 from the germline V gene are ENHRY and SYGVKD. CDR3 sequence reads: CAAGVGNSPLHF. CDR3 nucleotides: TGTGCCGCCGGGGTTGGAAATTCACCCCTCCACTTT.

This rearrangement joins TRBV7-3 to TRBJ2-1; D possibly corresponds to TRBD1 (6 bases). Deletions cut 6 bases from V and 10 bases from J, with 16 bases between. CDR1 is SGHTA, CDR2 FQGTGA, per germline. This CDR3 contains 13 residues. The CDR3 DNA reads as TGTGCCAGCAGTTGGGGGCCGGTAGAGGAGCAGTTCTTC. Amino acid sequence: CASSWGPVEEQFF.

This clone is a singleton in its sample. The chain employs TRBV21-1 and TRBJ2-7; whether TRBD2, the table's D call, matches the DNA was not checked. TRBV21-1 counts as a pseudogene. The CDR3 spans 16 residues. CDR3 protein: CASSKVGGDYHYEQYF. The CDR3 DNA reads TGTGCCAGCAGCAAAGTTGGAGGGGATTACCACTACGAGCAGTACTTC.

This sequence joins TRBV19 and TRBJ2-5; 10 positions match TRBD1. Germline lookup yields CDR1 LNHDA and CDR2 SQIVND (reference sequence). The CDR3 loop spans 15 amino acids. V trimming: 6 bases; J trimming: 4 bases; junction bases outside the gene matches: 8. The CDR3 is CASSPGTGDPETQYF. In DNA, the CDR3 is TGTGCCAGTAGCCCTGGGACAGGGGACCCAGAGACCCAGTACTTC.

The V gene is TRBV19, the J gene TRBJ2-5, with D tentatively TRBD1 (7 bases). Germline CDR1 and CDR2: LNHDA and SQIVND (reference sequence). V lost 6 bases to trimming and J lost 2 bases, with 10 bases between them. This CDR3 contains 13 residues. The CDR3 sequence is CASSRGRQETQYF. CDR3 nucleotide sequence: TGTGCCAGTAGCAGGGGGAGGCAAGAGACCCAGTACTTC. Together with reference TRBV19 and TRBJ2-5, the CDR3 gives the full variable domain: DGGITQSPKYLFRKEGQNVTLSCEQNLNHDAMYWYRQDPGQGLRLIYYSQIVNDFQKGDIAEGYSVSREKKESFPLTVTSAQKNPTAFYLCASSRGRQETQYFGPGTRLLVL.

The chain recombines TRBV5-4 with TRBJ2-5, with 8 bases lining up with TRBD2. The CDR3 sequence is 16 residues long. Per germline, CDR1 SGHNT and CDR2 YYREEE (reference sequence). J lost 2 bases, V lost 1 base, and 7 bases had no gene match. DNA of the CDR3: TGTGCCAGCAGCTTGACCGGGGGGGCGTTTCAAGAGACCCAGTACTTC. The encoded protein is CASSLTGGAFQETQYF.

This chain uses TRBV28 with TRBJ1-5; a weak D match, TRBD1 (6 bases). Germline CDR1 and CDR2: MDHEN and SYDVKM. The CDR3 spans 18 residues. V was clipped by 8 bases and J by 2 bases, with 25 bases between them. In DNA, the CDR3 is TGTGCCAGCGCCCTTCTGGGGGCGACGATCAGAGGCAATCAGCCCCAGCATTTT. Its translation: CASALLGATIRGNQPQHF.

The chain carries TRBV5-1 and TRBJ2-3; 10 bases align to TRBD1. The CDR3 runs to 15 residues. Germline CDR1 reads SGHRS; CDR2 reads YFSETQ. After removal of 3 bases from V and 5 bases from J, the junction contained 6 bases not matched to a gene. This chain's CDR3 is CASSSTGQGGDTQYF. The DNA of the CDR3 is TGCGCCAGCAGCTCGACAGGACAGGGGGGAGATACGCAGTATTTT.

The gene calls are TRBV19 and TRBJ1-2; 11 bases match TRBD1. V gave up 3 bases and J gave up 6 bases; unmatched junction bases: 3. Germline V gene lookup returns CDR1 LNHDA and CDR2 SQIVND (reference sequence). The CDR3 is 14 residues long. CDR3 residues: CASSMDRGQDGYTF. The DNA for the CDR3 is TGTGCCAGTAGTATGGACAGGGGGCAGGATGGCTACACCTTC.

The rearrangement links TRBV12-5 to TRBJ2-5; no definite D call. The germline V gene encodes CDR1 LGHNT and CDR2 FRNRAP. V lost 6 bases to trimming and J lost 5 bases, with 10 bases between them. The CDR3 has 12 amino acids. The CDR3 nucleotides are TGTGCTAGTGGCCCTGACGGGGAGACCCAGTACTTC. Translating it yields CASGPDGETQYF.

This clone was observed a single time. The rearrangement uses TRBV7-9 and TRBJ2-7; the match to TRBD1 covers 9 bases. The junction had 4 bases not matched to a gene; V was cut back by 1 base and J by 6 bases. The CDR3 length is 14 residues. CDR1 and CDR2 (germline): SEHNR, FQNEAQ (reference sequence). The CDR3, as DNA: TGTGCCAGCAGCTTAGTCCCGACAGGGGGCGAGCAGTACTTC. This translates into CASSLVPTGGEQYF.

CDR3 sequence (DNA): TGCAGCGTTGAACGGCCCCTAGCGGCGCAGGGTACGCAGTATTTT. It codes for CSVERPLAAQGTQYF. V and J are TRBV29-1 and TRBJ2-3; 7 bases are shared with TRBD2. The germline CDR1 and CDR2 sequences are SQVTM and ANQGSEA. The V gene end was trimmed by 2 bases and the J gene end by 8 bases; junction bases not matched to a gene: 13. The CDR3 is made up of 15 amino acids.

The CDR3, as DNA: TGTGCCAGCAGCTTCTATAATGAAAAACTGTTTTTT. Residues: CASSFYNEKLFF. The rearrangement links TRBV5-5 to TRBJ1-4; D call uncertain. Germline V gene sequence: CDR1 SGHKS, CDR2 YYEKEE (reference sequence). Trimming removed 2 bases from V and 4 bases from J, with 3 bases in between. The CDR3 totals 12 residues.

The V call is TRBV11-2, the J call TRBJ1-2; D unresolved. Germline V lookup: CDR1 SGHAT, CDR2 FQNNGV. CDR3 length: 15 amino acids. The V end was cut by 5 bases, the J end by 2 bases, with 15 bases between. Here the CDR3 reads CASSRSVELNYGYTF. CDR3 in DNA: TGTGCCAGCAGCCGCTCCGTAGAGTTGAACTATGGCTACACCTTC.

The table lists this clone with a count of one. The chain has TRBV10-3 and TRBJ2-1; a possible D gene is TRBD2 (6 bases). V dropped 4 bases and J dropped 7 bases, with 17 bases sitting between them. CDR1 is ENHRY and CDR2 is SYGVKD in the germline V gene. The CDR3 has 15 amino acids. As DNA, the CDR3 is TGTGCCATCAGTGGGAGTAGCGGAAGCCGGAATGAGCAGTTCTTC. Translated, it gives CAISGSSGSRNEQFF.

Details on this clone: Different DNA sequences within this sample yield the same CDR3. The chain carries TRBV12-3 or TRBV12-4 and TRBJ2-5; 9 positions match TRBD2. V lost 5 bases and J lost 5; bases outside the gene matches: 3. The CDR3 covers 13 residues. The CDR3 spells CASSLSGSETQYF. The CDR3 nucleotides are TGTGCCAGCAGTCTTAGCGGGAGTGAGACCCAGTACTTC.

The chain combines TRBV7-8 with TRBJ1-2; TRBD1 is a possible D gene (6 bases). V was trimmed by 4 bases and J by 5 bases, leaving 20 bases between them. The CDR3 length is 16 residues. The germline CDR1 and CDR2 sequences are SGHVS and FQNEAQ. CDR3 residues: CASSSKRSGGGYGYTF. CDR3 sequence (DNA): TGTGCCAGCAGCTCAAAGAGGTCTGGGGGCGGATATGGCTACACCTTC.

This chain links TRBV12-5 with TRBJ2-2, with TRBD2 identical over 9 bases. The CDR3 contains 15 residues. V dropped 5 bases and J dropped 5; count of bases not matched to a gene: 6. The germline V gene has CDR1 LGHNT and CDR2 FRNRAP. CDR3 bases: TGTGCTAGTGGTCCAAGACTAGCGGTAACCGGGGAGCTGTTTTTT. This gives the protein CASGPRLAVTGELFF. Full variable domain (remainder filled in from reference TRBV12-5 and TRBJ2-2): DARVTQTPRHKVTEMGQEVTMRCQPILGHNTVFWYRQTMMQGLELLAYFRNRAPLDDSGMPKDRFSAEMPDATLATLKIQPSEPRDSAVYFCASGPRLAVTGELFFGEGSRLTVL.

Remarks on this clone: Other DNA sequences within the sample encode an identical CDR3. J is TRBJ1-5 and V is TRBV2; D is perhaps TRBD1 (5 bases). The germline gives CDR1 SNHLY, CDR2 FYNNEI. The CDR3 loop spans 13 amino acids. The ends were cut back, 6 bases at V and 1 base at J, with 7 bases in the middle. CDR3 protein: CASSDRSNQPQHF. The CDR3 nucleotides are TGTGCCAGCAGCGACAGAAGCAATCAGCCCCAGCATTTT.

The V gene is TRBV5-6, the J gene TRBJ1-2; perhaps TRBD1 as D (6 bases). Germline CDR1 reads SGHDT; CDR2 reads YYEEEE. Trimming removed 6 bases from V and 4 bases from J, with 16 bases in between. The CDR3 extends over 14 amino acids. DNA for the CDR3: TGTGCCAGCACCTCAGCCAGGGGTTCCTATGGCTACACCTTC. It encodes CASTSARGSYGYTF.

CDR3 protein: CASSQALTGGLADTQYF. CDR3 DNA: TGTGCCAGCAGCCAAGCCTTAACGGGGGGGCTGGCAGATACGCAGTATTTT. The V and J genes are TRBV3-1 (or the pseudogene TRBV3-2) and TRBJ2-3; TRBD2 aligns across 8 bases. With 1 base clipped from V and 4 bases from J, the junction kept 10 bases outside the gene matches. Germline assignment: CDR1 LGHDT and CDR2 YNNKEL (reference sequence). The CDR3 is made up of 17 amino acids.